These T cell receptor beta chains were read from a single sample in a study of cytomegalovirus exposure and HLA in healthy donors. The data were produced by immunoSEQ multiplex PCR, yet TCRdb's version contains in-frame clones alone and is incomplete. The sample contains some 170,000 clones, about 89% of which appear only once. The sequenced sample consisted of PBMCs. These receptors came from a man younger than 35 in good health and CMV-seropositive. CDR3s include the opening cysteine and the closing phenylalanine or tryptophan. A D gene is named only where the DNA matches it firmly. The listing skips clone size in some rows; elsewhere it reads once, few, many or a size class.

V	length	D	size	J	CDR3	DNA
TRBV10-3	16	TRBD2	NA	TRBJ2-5	CAISESDSGGEETQYF	TGTGCCATCAGTGAGTCGGATAGCGGGGGGGAAGAGACCCAGTACTTC
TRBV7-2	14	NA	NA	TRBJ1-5	CASQRGSRNQPQHF	TGTGCCAGCCAAAGGGGATCGAGGAATCAGCCCCAGCATTTT
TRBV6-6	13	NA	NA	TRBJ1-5	CASRIYSNQPQHF	TGTGCCAGCAGAATATATAGCAATCAGCCCCAGCATTTT
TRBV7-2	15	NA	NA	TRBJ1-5	CASSLTGLFSQPQHF	TGTGCCAGCAGCCTCACGGGTTTGTTTAGTCAGCCCCAGCATTTT
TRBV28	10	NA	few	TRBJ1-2	CASSSRGYTF	TGTGCCAGCAGTTCTAGGGGCTACACCTTC
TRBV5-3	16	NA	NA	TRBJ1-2	CARSPPAAAASYGYTF	TGTGCCAGAAGCCCTCCTGCGGCAGCCGCTAGTTATGGCTACACCTTC
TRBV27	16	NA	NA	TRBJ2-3	CASSSHGSGDSDTQYF	TGTGCCAGCAGTTCCCACGGGTCAGGGGATTCAGATACGCAGTATTTT
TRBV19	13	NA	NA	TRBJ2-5	CASSKEQQETQYF	TGTGCCAGTAGTAAGGAGCAGCAAGAGACCCAGTACTTC
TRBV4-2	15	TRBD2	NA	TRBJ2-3	CASSQGGGATDTQYF	TGTGCCAGCAGCCAAGGCGGGGGGGCCACAGATACGCAGTATTTT
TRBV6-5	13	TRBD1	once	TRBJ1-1	CASSDRVSTEAFF	TGTGCCAGCAGTGACAGGGTGAGCACTGAAGCTTTCTTT
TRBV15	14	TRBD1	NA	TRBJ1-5	CATSIDRGNQPQHF	TGTGCCACCAGCATTGACAGGGGGAATCAGCCCCAGCATTTT
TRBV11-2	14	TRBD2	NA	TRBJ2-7	CASSFGLVSYEQYF	TGTGCCAGCAGCTTCGGACTAGTCAGCTACGAGCAGTACTTC
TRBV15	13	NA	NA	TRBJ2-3	CATSRERGYTQYF	TGTGCCACCAGCAGAGAAAGGGGGTATACGCAGTATTTT
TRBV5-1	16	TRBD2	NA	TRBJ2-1	CASSLEVSGDYNEQFF	TGCGCCAGCAGCTTGGAGGTTAGCGGGGACTACAATGAGCAGTTCTTC
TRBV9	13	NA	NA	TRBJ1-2	CASSQIPGVGYTF	TGTGCCAGCAGCCAGATCCCGGGGGTAGGCTACACCTTC
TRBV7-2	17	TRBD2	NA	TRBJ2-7	CASSFPIAAGGPYEQYF	TGTGCCAGCAGCTTCCCTATAGCAGCGGGGGGCCCCTACGAGCAGTACTTC
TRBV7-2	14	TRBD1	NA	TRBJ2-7	CASSFDRGRNEQYF	TGTGCCAGCAGCTTCGACAGGGGGCGAAACGAGCAGTACTTC
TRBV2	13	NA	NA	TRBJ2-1	CAIRLAPQDEQFF	TGTGCCATCAGGCTAGCGCCCCAGGATGAGCAGTTCTTC
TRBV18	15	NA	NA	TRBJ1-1	CASSRTGIMNTEAFF	TGTGCCAGCTCACGCACCGGGATCATGAACACTGAAGCTTTCTTT
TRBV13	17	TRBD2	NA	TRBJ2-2	CASSPERTRGIGGELFF	TGTGCCAGCAGCCCCGAGAGGACTAGGGGTATTGGCGGGGAGCTGTTTTTT
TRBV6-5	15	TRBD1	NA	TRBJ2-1	CASRPGTGGLNEQFF	TGTGCCAGCCGCCCCGGGACAGGGGGTCTTAATGAGCAGTTCTTC
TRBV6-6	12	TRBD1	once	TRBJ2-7	CATWTGLHEQYF	TGTGCCACCTGGACAGGGCTCCACGAGCAGTACTTC
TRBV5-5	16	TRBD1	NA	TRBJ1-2	CASSRGTGIGNYGYTF	TGTGCCAGCAGCCGAGGGACAGGGATCGGGAACTATGGCTACACCTTC
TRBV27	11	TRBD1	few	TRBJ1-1	CASSQGQEAFF	TGTGCCAGCAGTCAGGGACAGGAAGCTTTCTTT
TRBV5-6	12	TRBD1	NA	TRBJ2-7	CASSPGWGTENF	TGTGCCAGCAGCCCGGGGTGGGGGACAGAAAACTTC
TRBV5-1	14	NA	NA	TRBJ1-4	CASSLGGGHEKLFF	TGCGCCAGCAGCTTGGGAGGAGGGCACGAAAAACTGTTTTTT
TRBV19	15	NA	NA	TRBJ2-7	CASSIYLDKAYEQYF	TGTGCCAGTAGTATATACCTGGACAAGGCCTACGAGCAGTACTTC
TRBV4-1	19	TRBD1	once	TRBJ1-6	CASSQDRGTGSSYNSPLHF	TGCGCCAGCAGCCAAGATCGGGGGACAGGGAGTTCCTATAATTCACCCCTCCACTTT
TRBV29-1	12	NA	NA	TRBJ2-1	CSAVSVHNEQFF	TGCAGCGCGGTGAGTGTTCACAATGAGCAGTTCTTC
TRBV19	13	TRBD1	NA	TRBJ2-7	CASSTGQVYEQYF	TGTGCCAGTAGTACGGGACAGGTCTACGAGCAGTACTTC
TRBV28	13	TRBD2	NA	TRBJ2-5	CASSLVAGKTQYF	TGTGCCAGCAGTTTAGTAGCGGGCAAGACCCAGTACTTC
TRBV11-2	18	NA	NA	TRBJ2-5	CASSSAGTAWGWQETQYF	TGTGCCAGCAGCTCTGCGGGAACCGCCTGGGGGTGGCAAGAGACCCAGTACTTC
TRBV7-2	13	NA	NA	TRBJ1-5	CASSSGVGQPQHF	TGTGCCAGCAGCTCCGGGGTGGGCCAGCCCCAGCATTTT
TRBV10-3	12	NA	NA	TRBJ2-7	CATRSDSYEQYF	TGTGCCACGCGCTCGGACAGCTACGAGCAGTACTTC
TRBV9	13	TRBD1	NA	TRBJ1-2	CASSAGTEYGYTF	TGTGCCAGCAGCGCCGGGACAGAGTATGGCTACACCTTC